The rows below give T cell receptor beta chains drawn from one sample of a study of identical twins. One entry per CDR3 protein, called by TCRdb with MiXCR from the 5' RACE reads. Found here are about 1.7 million distinct CDR3 sequences, less than 35% of them singletons; the top ten hold about 0.25%. Sequencing was carried out using cord blood. The receptors originated from a newborn girl in good health. The CDR3 runs from the conserved cysteine through the conserved F or W. A D gene is named only where the DNA matches it firmly.

.,TRBV5-1,TRBJ1-1,CASSLSRELNTEAFF
.,TRBV11-2,TRBJ1-6,CASSFSALNSPLHF
TRBD1,TRBV28,TRBJ2-5,CAIRDSTNEQYF
TRBD2,TRBV20-1,TRBJ2-5,CSAGLAGLQETQYF
TRBD2,TRBV20-1,TRBJ2-3,CSARRPSGREDTQYF
TRBD2,TRBV4-2,TRBJ2-1,CASSQDRASGSPGGQFF
TRBD1,TRBV11-2,TRBJ1-1,CASSRWPGGTEAFF
TRBD1,TRBV5-6,TRBJ2-3,CASSLVDRVTDTQYF
TRBD1,TRBV20-1,TRBJ2-1,CSRGLYNEQFF
TRBD2,TRBV7-9,TRBJ2-5,CASSSLAGQETQYF
TRBD2,TRBV2,TRBJ2-1,CASTPWGGNEQFF
.,TRBV7-9,TRBJ2-1,CASSLVASLGNEQFF
.,TRBV5-1,TRBJ2-2,CASREPGTGELFF
.,TRBV12-3/TRBV12-4,TRBJ2-2,CASSLWGAVGELFF
TRBD1,TRBV29-1,TRBJ1-1,CSTRQGRRNTEAFF
TRBD2,TRBV20-1,.,CSATPTSGPYNEQYF
.,TRBV4-2,TRBJ2-2,CASSQEGSTNTGELFF
.,TRBV28,TRBJ2-3,CASRSARTDTQYF
.,TRBV6-6,TRBJ1-1,CASSYKTMNTEAFF
.,TRBV7-2,TRBJ2-6,CASRYRVTGANVLTF
TRBD1,TRBV18,TRBJ1-1,CASSPITGDLAFF
.,TRBV29-1,TRBJ2-5,CSAALRTDQETQYF
TRBD2,TRBV6-1,TRBJ2-1,CATGTSGRVQFF
TRBD1,TRBV6-5,TRBJ2-7,CASGRDRSYEQYF
TRBD2,TRBV6-1,TRBJ2-1,CASAPGFYSRDYYNEQFF
TRBD1,TRBV12-3/TRBV12-4,.,CASSLPGQGYNEQYF
.,TRBV10-3,TRBJ2-7,CAISGALNEQYF
TRBD2,TRBV20-1,.,CSADSWGLAGVEQYF
TRBD1,TRBV6-1,TRBJ1-4,CASSGQGRATNEKLFF
.,TRBV5-5,TRBJ1-1,CASSFTSGYEAFF
.,TRBV9,TRBJ2-5,CASSVTSSQETQYF
.,TRBV11-2,TRBJ2-7,CASSPTDLPYEQYF
TRBD2,TRBV7-2,.,CASSPEPSGSYNEQYF
.,TRBV15,TRBJ2-3,CATSRDGGGDTQYF
.,TRBV4-2,TRBJ2-1,CASSQRVPYNEQFF
.,TRBV12-3/TRBV12-4,TRBJ2-5,CASGITGQETQYF
TRBD1,TRBV3-1,TRBJ1-1,CASSPYYISGGTEAFF
TRBD2,TRBV6-6,TRBJ2-1,CASSYSGLAYNEQFF
TRBD1,TRBV7-2,TRBJ2-3,CASSLWGQTSDTQYF
.,TRBV5-1,TRBJ2-3,CASSHGRASTDTQYF
.,TRBV4-1,TRBJ1-5,CASSQKAWDGFNQPQHF
.,TRBV20-1,TRBJ1-1,CSVPDGRENTEAFF
.,TRBV28,TRBJ1-1,CASSLDRLRNTEAFF
TRBD2,TRBV4-2,TRBJ2-3,CACSRGLAGSTDTQYF
.,TRBV7-7,TRBJ2-5,CASSLRLDEQETQYF